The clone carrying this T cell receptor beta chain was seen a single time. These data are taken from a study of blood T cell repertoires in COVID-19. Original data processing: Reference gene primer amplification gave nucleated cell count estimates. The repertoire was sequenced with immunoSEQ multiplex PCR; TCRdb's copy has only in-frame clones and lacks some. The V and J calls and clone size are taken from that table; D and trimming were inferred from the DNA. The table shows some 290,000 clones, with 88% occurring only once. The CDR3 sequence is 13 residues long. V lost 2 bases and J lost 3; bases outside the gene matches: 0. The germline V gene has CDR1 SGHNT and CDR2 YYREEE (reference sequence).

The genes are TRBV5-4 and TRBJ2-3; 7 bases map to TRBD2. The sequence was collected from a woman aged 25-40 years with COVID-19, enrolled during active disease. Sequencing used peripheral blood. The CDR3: CASSLAGTDTQYF. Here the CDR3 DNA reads TGTGCCAGCAGCTTAGCGGGGACAGATACGCAGTATTTT.